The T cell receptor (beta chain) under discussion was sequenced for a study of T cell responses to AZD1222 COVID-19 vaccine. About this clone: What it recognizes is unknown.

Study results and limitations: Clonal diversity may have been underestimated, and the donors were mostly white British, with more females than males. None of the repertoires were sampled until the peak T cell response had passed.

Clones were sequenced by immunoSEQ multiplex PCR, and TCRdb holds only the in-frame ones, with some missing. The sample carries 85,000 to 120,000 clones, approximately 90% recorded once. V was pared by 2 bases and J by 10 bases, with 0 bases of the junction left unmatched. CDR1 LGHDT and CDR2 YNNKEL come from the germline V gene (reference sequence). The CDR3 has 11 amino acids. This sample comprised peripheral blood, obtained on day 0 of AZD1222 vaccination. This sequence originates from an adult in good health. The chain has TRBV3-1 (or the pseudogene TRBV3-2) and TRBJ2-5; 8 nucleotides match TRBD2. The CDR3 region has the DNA TGTGCCAGCAGCCAAAGCGGGGGCCAGTACTTC. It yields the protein CASSQSGGQYF.